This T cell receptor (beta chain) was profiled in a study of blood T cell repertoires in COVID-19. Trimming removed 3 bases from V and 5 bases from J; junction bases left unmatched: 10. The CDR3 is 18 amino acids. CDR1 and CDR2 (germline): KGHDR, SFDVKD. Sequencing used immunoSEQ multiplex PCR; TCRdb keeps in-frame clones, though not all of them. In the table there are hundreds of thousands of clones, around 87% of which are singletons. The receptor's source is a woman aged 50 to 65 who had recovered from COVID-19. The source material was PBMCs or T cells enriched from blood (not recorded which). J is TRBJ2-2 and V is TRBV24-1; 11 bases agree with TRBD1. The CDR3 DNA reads TGTGCCACCAGTGATCCCAGGACAGGGGGCGGTAGAACCGGGGAGCTGTTTTTT. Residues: CATSDPRTGGGRTGELFF.